This T cell receptor (beta chain) stems from a study of PD-L1 blockade in urothelial cancer. On the study more broadly: Starting in the mid-2010s, patients were given atezolizumab (1,200 mg intravenously every 3 weeks). Prior chemotherapy ranged from 0 to 3 regimens per patient. Analysis of blood occurred 3 weeks (second dose) and 6 weeks after treatment start.

The assay was immunoSEQ multiplex PCR, and TCRdb's table has in-frame clones only and misses some. Counted here are tens of thousands of clones, 70% to 90% occurring once; the ten biggest clones make up 1.8%. Study results and limitations: Patients with durable benefit had greater blood expansion of tumor-associated TCR clones 3 weeks into treatment.

This clone was seen only once. The antigen remains undetermined. CDR1 and CDR2 (germline): SEHNR, FQNEAQ (reference sequence). The CDR3 has 15 residues. Deletions cut 8 bases from V and 0 bases from J, with 13 bases between. This chain links TRBV7-9 with TRBJ1-4, with D possibly TRBD1 on 5 matching bases. The starting material was PBMCs, obtained around atezolizumab (anti-PD-L1) treatment. The sequence came from a man between 50 and 59 years old with urothelial cancer. The CDR3 loop reads CASDQGFATNEKLFF. CDR3 sequence (DNA): TGTGCCAGCGATCAGGGATTTGCAACTAATGAAAAACTGTTTTTT.